This TCR beta chain was identified in a study of cytomegalovirus exposure and HLA in healthy donors (dated by TCRdb to 2016 to 2017). Study-wide context: The 500 to 700 repertoires of the first cohort and the roughly 120 validation repertoires were produced on the same platform, according to a later analysis. The study aimed to test whether cataloging public T cell receptors could reveal signatures of past pathogen exposure. A separate validation cohort of 100 to 150 different subjects was used in addition to the approximately 640-subject first cohort. To predict cytomegalovirus infection status, the study brought together high-throughput TCR immunosequencing, statistical association of individual TCRs with disease status, and machine learning.

The library relied on the immunoSEQ multiplex PCR assay. The published analysis was carried out like this. A statistical classification framework was built for diagnosing cytomegalovirus status from the catalog of TCR beta chain sequences. TCRdb retrieved this table from immuneACCESS and kept in-frame rearrangements only. Not all clones are present; in checked studies, unresolved V genes account for under half, and no reason is known for the remainder. V and J calls plus clone size are reproduced from that table; the DNA served to infer D and trimming. The sample table holds roughly 300,000 clones, of which 86% were seen once. Approximately 0.84% of the sample is held by the ten biggest clonotypes. The germline V gene gives CDR1 as SQVTM and CDR2 as ANQGSEA. Including the terminal cysteine and phenylalanine, the CDR3 comprises 16 residues. Only the CDR3 region is kept as DNA, spanning 48 bases read in frame from base 1. Trimming takes 2 bases off V and 9 bases off J; junction bases not matched to a gene: 14.

The donors were included in the validation cohort of 90 to 150 subjects, a group kept apart from the approximately 700-subject first cohort. As for this clone: Its binding antigen is unknown. Base quality data are lacking; no much larger clone is found one base away.

Study-level results and caveats: The classifier was reported to diagnose cytomegalovirus status with high specificity and sensitivity in both the original and validation cohorts. It was suggested by the authors that the approach could potentially be generalized to other disease states and immunological phenotypes. In vitro tests confirmed that a few of the cytomegalovirus-associated TCR beta chains recognize cytomegalovirus antigens. A later analysis had no HLA typing for the validation cohort, so co-occurrence there was scored across all 110 or so repertoires. Subsequent analysis determined that TCRs grouped into clusters in the first cohort also showed a tendency toward co-occurrence across the approximately 120 validation repertoires, and roughly 95% of cluster scores exceeded 0. Across donors, most TCR sequences were observed very rarely, whereas some public TCRs were present in many individuals. In the study, 150 to 200 TCR beta chains were listed as associated with cytomegalovirus.

The source of this sequence is a woman aged 18-29 years in good health and CMV-seronegative. Material: PBMCs. In this chain, TRBV29-1 is recombined with TRBJ2-1, with 9 middle bases fitting TRBD2. The sequenced DNA is TGCAGCGTTGAAAAGGTAGCGGGGGCCAAGGGCGGTGAGCAGTTCTTC. Translation gives CSVEKVAGAKGGEQFF.